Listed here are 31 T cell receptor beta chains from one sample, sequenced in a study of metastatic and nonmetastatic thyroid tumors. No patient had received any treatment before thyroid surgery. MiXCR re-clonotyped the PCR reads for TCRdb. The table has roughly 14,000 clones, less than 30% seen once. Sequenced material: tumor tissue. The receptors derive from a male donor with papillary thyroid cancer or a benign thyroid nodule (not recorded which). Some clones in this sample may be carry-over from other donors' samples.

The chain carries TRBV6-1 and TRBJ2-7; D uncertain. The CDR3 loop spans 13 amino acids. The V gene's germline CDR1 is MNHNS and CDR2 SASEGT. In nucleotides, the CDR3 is TGTGCTACGCATACGGCGGCCCCGCGCGAGCAGTACTTC. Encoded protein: CATHTAAPREQYF.

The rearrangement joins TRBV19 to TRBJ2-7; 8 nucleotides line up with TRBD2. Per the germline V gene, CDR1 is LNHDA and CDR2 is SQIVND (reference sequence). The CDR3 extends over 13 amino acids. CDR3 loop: CATGGQGLGEQYF. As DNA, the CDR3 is TGTGCGACGGGAGGGCAAGGACTCGGCGAGCAGTACTTC.

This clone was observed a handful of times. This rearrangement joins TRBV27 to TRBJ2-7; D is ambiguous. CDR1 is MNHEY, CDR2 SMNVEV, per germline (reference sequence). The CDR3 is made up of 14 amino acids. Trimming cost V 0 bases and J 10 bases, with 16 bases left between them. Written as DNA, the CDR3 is TGTGCCAGCAGTTTATCTACTCACCCTACGAGCCAGTACTTC. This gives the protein CASSLSTHPTSQYF.

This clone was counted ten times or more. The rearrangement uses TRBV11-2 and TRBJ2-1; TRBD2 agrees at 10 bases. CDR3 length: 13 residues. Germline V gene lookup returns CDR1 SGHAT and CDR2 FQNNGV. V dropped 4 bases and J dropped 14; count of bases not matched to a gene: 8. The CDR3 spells CASSSPPSGSEFF. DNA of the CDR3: TGTGCCAGCAGCTCCCCTCCTAGCGGGAGCGAGTTCTTC.

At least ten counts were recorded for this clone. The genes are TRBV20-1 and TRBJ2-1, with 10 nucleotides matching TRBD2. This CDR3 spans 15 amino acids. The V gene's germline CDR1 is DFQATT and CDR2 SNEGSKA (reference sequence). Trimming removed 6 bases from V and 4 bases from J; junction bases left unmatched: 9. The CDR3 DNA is TGCAGTGCCTTGGGACTAGCGAGAACATACAATGAGCAGTTCTTC. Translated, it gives CSALGLARTYNEQFF.

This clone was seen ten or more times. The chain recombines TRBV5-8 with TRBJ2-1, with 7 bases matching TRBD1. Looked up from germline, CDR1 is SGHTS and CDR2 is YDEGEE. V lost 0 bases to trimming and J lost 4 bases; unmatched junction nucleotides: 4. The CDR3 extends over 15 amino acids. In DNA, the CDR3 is TGTGCCAGCAGCTTGGGACAGGGAGCTTACAATGAGCAGTTCTTC. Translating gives CASSLGQGAYNEQFF.

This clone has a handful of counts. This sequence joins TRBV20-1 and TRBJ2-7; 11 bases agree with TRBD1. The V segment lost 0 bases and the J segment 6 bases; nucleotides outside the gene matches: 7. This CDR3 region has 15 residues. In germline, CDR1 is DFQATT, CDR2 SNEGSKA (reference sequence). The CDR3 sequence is CSARDPDRGLFEQYF. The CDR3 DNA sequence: TGCAGTGCTAGAGATCCGGACAGGGGGCTGTTCGAGCAGTACTTC.

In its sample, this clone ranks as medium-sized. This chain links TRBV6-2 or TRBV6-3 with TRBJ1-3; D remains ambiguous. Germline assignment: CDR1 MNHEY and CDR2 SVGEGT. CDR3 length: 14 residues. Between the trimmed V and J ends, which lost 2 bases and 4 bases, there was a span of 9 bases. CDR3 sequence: CASSYRLSGNTIYF. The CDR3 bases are TGTGCCAGCAGTTACAGACTTTCCGGAAACACCATATATTTT.

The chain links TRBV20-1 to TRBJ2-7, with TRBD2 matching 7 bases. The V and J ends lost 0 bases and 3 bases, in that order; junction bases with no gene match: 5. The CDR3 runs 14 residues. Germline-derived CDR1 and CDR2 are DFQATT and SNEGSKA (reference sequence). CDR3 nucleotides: TGCAGTGCTAGAGATGGGGGGGAGGTCTACGAGCAGTACTTC. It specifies CSARDGGEVYEQYF.

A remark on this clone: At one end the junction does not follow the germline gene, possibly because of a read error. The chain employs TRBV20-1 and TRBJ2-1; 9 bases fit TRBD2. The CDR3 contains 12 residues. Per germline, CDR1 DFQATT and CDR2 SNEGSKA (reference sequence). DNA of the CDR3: TGCAGTCCTAGCGGGGCCTACAATGAGCAGTTCTTC. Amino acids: CSPSGAYNEQFF.

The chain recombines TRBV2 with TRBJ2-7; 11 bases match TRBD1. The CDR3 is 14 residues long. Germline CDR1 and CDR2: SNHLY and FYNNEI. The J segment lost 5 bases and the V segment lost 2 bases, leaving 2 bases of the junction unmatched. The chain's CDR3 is CASSERTGGNEQYF. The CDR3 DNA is TGTGCCAGCAGTGAAAGGACAGGGGGCAACGAGCAGTACTTC.

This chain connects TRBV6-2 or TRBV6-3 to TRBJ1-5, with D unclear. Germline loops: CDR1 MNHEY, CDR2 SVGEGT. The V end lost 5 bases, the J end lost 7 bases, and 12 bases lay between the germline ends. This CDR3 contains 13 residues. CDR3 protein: CASSPWRGQPQHF. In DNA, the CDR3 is TGTGCCAGCAGTCCGTGGAGAGGCCAGCCCCAGCATTTT.

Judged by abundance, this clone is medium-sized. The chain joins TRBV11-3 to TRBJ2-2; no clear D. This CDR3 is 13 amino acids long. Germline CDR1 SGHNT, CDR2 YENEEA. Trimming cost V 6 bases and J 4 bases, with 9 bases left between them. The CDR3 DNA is TGTGCCAGCAGTCGTCCGGGCACCGGGGAGCTGTTTTTT. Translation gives CASSRPGTGELFF.

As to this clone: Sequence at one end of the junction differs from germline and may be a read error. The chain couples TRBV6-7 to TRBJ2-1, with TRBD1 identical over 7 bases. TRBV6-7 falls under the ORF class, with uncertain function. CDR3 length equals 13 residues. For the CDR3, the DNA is TGCGTTGGGACAGCACGACTCCCGAGGGGGCAGTTCTTC. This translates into CVGTARLPRGQFF.

CDR3 protein: CSVLQGKGEQYF. DNA for the CDR3: TGCAGTGTACTCCAGGGAAAGGGCGAGCAGTACTTC. This sequence joins TRBV20-1 and TRBJ2-7; D is possibly TRBD1 (5 bases). Trimming shortened V by 7 bases and J by 6 bases, and 16 bases separated the two germline ends. The CDR3 is made up of 12 amino acids. CDR1 and CDR2 (germline): DFQATT, SNEGSKA (reference sequence).

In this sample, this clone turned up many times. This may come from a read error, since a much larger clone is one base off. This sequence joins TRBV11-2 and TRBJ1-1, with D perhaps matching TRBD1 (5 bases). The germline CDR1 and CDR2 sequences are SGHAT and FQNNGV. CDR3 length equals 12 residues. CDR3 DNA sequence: TGTGCCAGCAGCCCGTTATTGGGGGAGCAGTACTTT. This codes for CASSPLLGEQYF.

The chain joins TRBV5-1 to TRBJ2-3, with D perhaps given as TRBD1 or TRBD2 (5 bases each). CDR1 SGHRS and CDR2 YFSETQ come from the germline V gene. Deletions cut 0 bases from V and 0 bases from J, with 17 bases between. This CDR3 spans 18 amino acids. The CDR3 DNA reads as TGCGCCAGCAGCTTGGTCTTTGGAGCCGGGACCAGCACAGATACGCAGTATTTT. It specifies CASSLVFGAGTSTDTQYF. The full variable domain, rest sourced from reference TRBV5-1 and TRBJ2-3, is KAGVTQTPRYLIKTRGQQVTLSCSPISGHRSVSWYQQTPGQGLQFLFEYFSETQRNKGNFPGRFSGRQFSNSRSEMNVSTLELGDSALYLCASSLVFGAGTSTDTQYFGPGTRLTVL.

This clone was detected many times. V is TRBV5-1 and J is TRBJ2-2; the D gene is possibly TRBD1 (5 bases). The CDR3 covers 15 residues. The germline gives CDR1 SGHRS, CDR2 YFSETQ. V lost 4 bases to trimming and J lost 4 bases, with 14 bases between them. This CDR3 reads CASSPDTLGTGELFF. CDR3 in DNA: TGCGCCAGCAGCCCGGACACCCTAGGCACCGGGGAGCTGTTTTTT.

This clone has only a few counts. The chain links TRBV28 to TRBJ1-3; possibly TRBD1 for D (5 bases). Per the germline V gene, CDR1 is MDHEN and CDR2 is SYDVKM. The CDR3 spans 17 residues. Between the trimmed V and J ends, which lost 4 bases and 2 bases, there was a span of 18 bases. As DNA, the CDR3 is TGTGCCAGCAGTTCTCTTCCTGACAGAGCTCCTGGAAACACCATATATTTT. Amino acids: CASSSLPDRAPGNTIYF.

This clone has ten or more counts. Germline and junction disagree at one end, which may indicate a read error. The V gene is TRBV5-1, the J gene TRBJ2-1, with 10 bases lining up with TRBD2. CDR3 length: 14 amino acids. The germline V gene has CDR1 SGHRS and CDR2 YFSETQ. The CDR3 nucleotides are TGCGCCAGCAGCCCAGCGGGAGGGTACAGTGAGCAGTTCTTC. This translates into CASSPAGGYSEQFF.

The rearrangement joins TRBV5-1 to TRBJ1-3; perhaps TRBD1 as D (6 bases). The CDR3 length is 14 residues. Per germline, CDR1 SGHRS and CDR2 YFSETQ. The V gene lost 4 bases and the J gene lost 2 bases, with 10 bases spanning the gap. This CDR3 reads CASSGDTTGNTIYF. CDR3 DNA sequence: TGCGCCAGCAGCGGGGACACCACTGGAAACACCATATATTTT.

CDR3: CASSLLGQSGNTIYF. Written as DNA, the CDR3 is TGTGCCAGCAGCTTACTGGGACAGTCTGGAAACACCATATATTTT. This chain joins TRBV11-2 and TRBJ1-3; 7 nucleotides agree with TRBD1. CDR1 SGHAT and CDR2 FQNNGV come from the germline V gene. This CDR3 spans 15 amino acids. Losses at the gene ends were 2 bases for V and 1 base for J; bases not matched to a gene: 2. The complete variable domain, with remaining parts taken from reference TRBV11-2 and TRBJ1-3, reads EAGVAQSPRYKIIEKRQSVAFWCNPISGHATLYWYQQILGQGPKLLIQFQNNGVVDDSQLPKDRFSAERLKGVDSTLKIQPAKLEDSAVYLCASSLLGQSGNTIYFGEGSWLTVV.

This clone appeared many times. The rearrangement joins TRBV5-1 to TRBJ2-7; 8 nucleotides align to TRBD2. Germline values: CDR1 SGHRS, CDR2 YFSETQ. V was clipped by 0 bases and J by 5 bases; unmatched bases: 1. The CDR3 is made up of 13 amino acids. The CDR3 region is CASSLGTSNEQYF. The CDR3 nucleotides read TGCGCCAGCAGCTTGGGGACTAGCAACGAGCAGTACTTC.

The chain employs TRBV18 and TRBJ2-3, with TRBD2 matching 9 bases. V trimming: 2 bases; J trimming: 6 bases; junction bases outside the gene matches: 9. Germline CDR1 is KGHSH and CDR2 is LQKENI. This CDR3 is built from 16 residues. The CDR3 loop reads CASSPSPSGARDTQYF. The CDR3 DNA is TGTGCCAGCTCACCATCGCCTAGCGGGGCAAGGGATACGCAGTATTTT.

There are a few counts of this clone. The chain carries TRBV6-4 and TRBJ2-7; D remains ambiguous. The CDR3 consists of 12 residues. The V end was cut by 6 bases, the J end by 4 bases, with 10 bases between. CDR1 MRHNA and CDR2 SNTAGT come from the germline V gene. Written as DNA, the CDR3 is TGTGCCAGCAGGGTACACCCTTACGAGCAGTACTTC. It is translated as CASRVHPYEQYF.

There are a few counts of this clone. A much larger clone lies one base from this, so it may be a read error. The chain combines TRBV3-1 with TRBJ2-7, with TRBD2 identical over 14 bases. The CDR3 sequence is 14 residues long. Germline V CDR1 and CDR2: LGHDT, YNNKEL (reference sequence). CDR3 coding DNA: TGTGCCAGCAGGTCGGGACTAGCGGGAGTCGAGCAGCACTTC. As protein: CASRSGLAGVEQHF.

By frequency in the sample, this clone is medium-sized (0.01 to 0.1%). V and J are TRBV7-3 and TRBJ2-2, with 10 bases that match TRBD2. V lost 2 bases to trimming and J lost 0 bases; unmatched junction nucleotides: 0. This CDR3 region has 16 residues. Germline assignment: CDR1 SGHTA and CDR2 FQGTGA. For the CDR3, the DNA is TGTGCCAGCAGCTTACTAGCGGGGGCGAACACCGGGGAGCTGTTTTTT. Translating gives CASSLLAGANTGELFF.

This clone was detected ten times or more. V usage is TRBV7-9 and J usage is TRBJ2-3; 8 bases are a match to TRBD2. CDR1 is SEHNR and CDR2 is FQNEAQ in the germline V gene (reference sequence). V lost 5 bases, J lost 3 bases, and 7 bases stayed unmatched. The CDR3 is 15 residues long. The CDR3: CASSQSGRGTDTQYF. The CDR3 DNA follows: TGTGCCAGCAGCCAGAGCGGGAGAGGAACAGATACGCAGTATTTT.

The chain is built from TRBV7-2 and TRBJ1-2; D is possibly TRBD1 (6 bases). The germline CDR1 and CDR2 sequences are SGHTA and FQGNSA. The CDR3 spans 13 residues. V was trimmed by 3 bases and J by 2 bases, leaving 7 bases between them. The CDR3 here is CASSFQGNYGYTF. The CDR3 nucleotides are TGTGCCAGCAGCTTTCAGGGGAACTATGGCTACACCTTC.

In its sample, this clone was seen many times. The CDR3 region has the DNA TGTGCCATCAGTGCGGAGACAATTAACTACTACGAGCAGTACTTC. Translation gives CAISAETINYYEQYF. The rearrangement uses TRBV10-3 and TRBJ2-7, with no clear D. CDR1 and CDR2 (germline): ENHRY, SYGVKD. Trimming stripped 4 bases from V and 3 bases from J, with 16 bases between. This CDR3 is built from 15 residues.

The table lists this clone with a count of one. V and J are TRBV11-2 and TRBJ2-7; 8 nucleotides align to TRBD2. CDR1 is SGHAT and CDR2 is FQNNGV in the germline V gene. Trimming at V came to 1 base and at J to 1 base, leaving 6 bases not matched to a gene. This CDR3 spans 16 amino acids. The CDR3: CASSLGLAQPSYEQYF. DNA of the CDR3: TGTGCCAGCAGCTTAGGACTAGCGCAACCTTCCTACGAGCAGTACTTC.